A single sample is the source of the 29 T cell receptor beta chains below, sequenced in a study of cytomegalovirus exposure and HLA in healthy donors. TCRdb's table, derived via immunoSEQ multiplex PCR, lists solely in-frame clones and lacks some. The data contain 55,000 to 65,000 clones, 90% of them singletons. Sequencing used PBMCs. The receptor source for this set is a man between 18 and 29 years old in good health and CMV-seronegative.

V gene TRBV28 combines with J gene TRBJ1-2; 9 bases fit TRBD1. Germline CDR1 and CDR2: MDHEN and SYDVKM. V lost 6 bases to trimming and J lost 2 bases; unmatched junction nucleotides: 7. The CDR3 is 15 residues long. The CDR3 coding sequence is TGTGCCAGCAGAAAAACAGGGGGCGAAAACTATGGCTACACCTTC. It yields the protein CASRKTGGENYGYTF.

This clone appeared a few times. The CDR3 DNA reads as TGTGCCAGCAGCTTAGACTGGACACCCTCCTACGAGCAGTACTTC. As protein: CASSLDWTPSYEQYF. The chain has TRBV7-9 and TRBJ2-7; possibly TRBD1 for D (5 bases). The CDR3 consists of 15 residues. The ends were cut back, 1 base at V and 0 bases at J, with 10 bases in the middle. CDR1 SEHNR and CDR2 FQNEAQ come from the germline V gene (reference sequence).

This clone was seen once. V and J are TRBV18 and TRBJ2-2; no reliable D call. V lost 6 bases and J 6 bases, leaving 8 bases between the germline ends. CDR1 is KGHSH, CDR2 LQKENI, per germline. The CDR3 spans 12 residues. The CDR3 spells CASSERPGELFF. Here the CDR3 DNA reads TGTGCCAGCTCGGAGAGACCCGGGGAGCTGTTTTTT. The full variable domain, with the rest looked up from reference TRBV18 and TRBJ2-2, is NAGVMQNPRHLVRRRGQEARLRCSPMKGHSHVYWYRQLPEEGLKFMVYLQKENIIDESGMPKERFSAEFPKEGPSILRIQQVVRGDSAAYFCASSERPGELFFGEGSRLTVL.

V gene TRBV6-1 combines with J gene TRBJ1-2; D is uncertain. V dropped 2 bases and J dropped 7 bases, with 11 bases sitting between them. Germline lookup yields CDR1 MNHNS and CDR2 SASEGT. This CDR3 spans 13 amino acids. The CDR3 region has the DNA TGTGCCAGCAGTGAATCCCACAATCCTGGCTACACCTTC. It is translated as CASSESHNPGYTF.

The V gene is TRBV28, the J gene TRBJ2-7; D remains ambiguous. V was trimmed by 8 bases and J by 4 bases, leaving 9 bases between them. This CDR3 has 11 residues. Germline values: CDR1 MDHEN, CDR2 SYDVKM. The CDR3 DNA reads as TGTGCCAGCCGTCTCCGGTACGAGCAGTACTTC. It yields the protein CASRLRYEQYF. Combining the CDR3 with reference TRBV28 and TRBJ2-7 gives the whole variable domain DVKVTQSSRYLVKRTGEKVFLECVQDMDHENMFWYRQDPGLGLRLIYFSYDVKMKEKGDIPEGYSVSREKKERFSLILESASTNQTSMYLCASRLRYEQYFGPGTRLTVT.

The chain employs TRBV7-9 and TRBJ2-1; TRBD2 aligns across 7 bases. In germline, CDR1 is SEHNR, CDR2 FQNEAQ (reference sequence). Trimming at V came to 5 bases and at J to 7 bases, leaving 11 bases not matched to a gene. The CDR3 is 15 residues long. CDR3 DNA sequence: TGTGCCAGCAGCCCCCCGGGGGGAGTTGAGAATGAGCAGTTCTTC. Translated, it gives CASSPPGGVENEQFF.

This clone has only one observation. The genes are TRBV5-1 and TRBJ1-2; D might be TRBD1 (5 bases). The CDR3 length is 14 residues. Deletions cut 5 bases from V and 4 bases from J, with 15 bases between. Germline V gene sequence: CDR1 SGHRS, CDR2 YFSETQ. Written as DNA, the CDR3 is TGCGCCAGCAGGGAAAAGACAGACACCTATGGCTACACCTTC. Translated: CASREKTDTYGYTF.

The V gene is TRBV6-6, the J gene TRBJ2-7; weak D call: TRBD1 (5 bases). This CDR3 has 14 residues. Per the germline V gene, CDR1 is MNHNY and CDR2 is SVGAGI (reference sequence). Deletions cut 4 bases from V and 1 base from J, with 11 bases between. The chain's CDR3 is CASSLLGASYEQYF. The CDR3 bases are TGTGCCAGCAGTTTGTTAGGGGCTTCCTACGAGCAGTACTTC.

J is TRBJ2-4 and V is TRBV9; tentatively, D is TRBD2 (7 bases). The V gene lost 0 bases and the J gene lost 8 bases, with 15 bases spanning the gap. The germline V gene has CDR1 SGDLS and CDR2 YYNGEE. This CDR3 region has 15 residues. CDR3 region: CASSVEGGIGHIQYF. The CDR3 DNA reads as TGTGCCAGCAGCGTAGAGGGGGGGATCGGGCACATTCAGTACTTC.

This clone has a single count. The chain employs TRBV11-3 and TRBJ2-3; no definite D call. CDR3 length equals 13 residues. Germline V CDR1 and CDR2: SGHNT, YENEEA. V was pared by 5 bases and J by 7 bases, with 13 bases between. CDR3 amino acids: CASSHIPSYTQYF. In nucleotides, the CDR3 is TGTGCCAGCAGCCACATTCCCTCCTATACGCAGTATTTT.

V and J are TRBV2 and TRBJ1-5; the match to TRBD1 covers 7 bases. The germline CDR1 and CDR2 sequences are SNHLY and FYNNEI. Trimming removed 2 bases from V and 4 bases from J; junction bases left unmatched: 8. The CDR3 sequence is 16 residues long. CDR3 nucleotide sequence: TGTGCCAGCAGTGAATGGGACAGCATTACTAATCAGCCCCAGCATTTT. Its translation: CASSEWDSITNQPQHF.

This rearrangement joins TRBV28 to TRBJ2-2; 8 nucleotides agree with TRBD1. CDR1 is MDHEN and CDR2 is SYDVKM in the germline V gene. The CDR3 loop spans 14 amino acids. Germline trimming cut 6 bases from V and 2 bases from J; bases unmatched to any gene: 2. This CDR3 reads CASSSGGNTGELFF. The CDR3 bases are TGTGCCAGCAGCTCAGGGGGCAACACCGGGGAGCTGTTTTTT.

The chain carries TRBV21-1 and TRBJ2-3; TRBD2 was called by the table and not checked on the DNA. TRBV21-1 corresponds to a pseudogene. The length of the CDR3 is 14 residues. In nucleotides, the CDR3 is TGTGCCAGCACCGAAGGGCGGGGGCGCGGTACGCAGTATTTT. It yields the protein CASTEGRGRGTQYF.

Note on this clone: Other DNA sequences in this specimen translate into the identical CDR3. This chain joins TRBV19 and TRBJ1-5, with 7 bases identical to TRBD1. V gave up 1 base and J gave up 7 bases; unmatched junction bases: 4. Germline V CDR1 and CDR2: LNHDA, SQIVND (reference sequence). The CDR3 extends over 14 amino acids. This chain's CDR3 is CASSIGQGAQPQHF. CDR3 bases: TGTGCCAGTAGTATAGGACAGGGTGCACAGCCCCAGCATTTT.

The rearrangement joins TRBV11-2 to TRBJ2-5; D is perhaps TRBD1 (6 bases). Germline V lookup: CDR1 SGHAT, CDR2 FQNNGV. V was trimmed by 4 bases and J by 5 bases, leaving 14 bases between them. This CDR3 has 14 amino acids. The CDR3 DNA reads TGTGCCAGCAGCTCCAACACAGGGAACGAGACCCAGTACTTC. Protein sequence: CASSSNTGNETQYF.

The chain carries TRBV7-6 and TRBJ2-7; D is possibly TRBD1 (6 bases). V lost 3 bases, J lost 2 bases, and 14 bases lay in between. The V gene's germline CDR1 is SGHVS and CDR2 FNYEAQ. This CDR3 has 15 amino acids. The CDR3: CASSFGGTRAYEQYF. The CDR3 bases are TGTGCCAGCAGCTTCGGTGGGACAAGAGCCTACGAGCAGTACTTC.

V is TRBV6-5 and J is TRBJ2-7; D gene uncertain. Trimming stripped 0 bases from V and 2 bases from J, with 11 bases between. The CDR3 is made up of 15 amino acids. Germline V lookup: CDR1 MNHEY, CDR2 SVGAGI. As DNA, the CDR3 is TGTGCCAGCAGTTACTCGACACTGGGCACCTACGAGCAGTACTTC. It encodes CASSYSTLGTYEQYF.

For the CDR3, the DNA is TGCGCCAGCAGCCAAGATTCGTCTAGCGGCTACTACGAGCAGTACTTC. This gives the protein CASSQDSSSGYYEQYF. This chain joins TRBV4-1 and TRBJ2-7, with 7 bases matching TRBD2. V trimming: 0 bases; J trimming: 3 bases; junction bases outside the gene matches: 8. CDR3 length: 16 amino acids. CDR1 MGHRA and CDR2 YSYEKL come from the germline V gene.

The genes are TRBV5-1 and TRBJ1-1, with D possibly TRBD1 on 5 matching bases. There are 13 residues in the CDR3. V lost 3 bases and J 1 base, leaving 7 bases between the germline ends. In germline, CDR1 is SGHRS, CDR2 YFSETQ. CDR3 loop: CASSWQGNTEAFF. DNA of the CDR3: TGCGCCAGCAGCTGGCAGGGGAACACTGAAGCTTTCTTT.

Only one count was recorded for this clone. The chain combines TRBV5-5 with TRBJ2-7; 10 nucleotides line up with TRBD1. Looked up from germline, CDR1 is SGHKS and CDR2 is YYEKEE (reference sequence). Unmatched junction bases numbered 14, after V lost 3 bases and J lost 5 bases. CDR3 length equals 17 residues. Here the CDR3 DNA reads TGTGCCAGCAGCTCGAAGTTAACGGGACAGGGGTTCAACGAGCAGTACTTC. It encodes CASSSKLTGQGFNEQYF.

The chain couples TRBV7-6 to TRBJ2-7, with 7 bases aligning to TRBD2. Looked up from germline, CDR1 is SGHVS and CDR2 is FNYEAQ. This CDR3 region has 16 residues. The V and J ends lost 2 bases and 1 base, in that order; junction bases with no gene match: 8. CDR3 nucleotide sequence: TGTGCCAGCAGCTTATACGGGTCCGGGAGGTCCTACGAGCAGTACTTC. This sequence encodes CASSLYGSGRSYEQYF.

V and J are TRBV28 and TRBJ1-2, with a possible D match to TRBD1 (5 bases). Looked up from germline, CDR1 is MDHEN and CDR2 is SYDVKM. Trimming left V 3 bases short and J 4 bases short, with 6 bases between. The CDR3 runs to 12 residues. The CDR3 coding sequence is TGTGCCAGCAGTTTCGGGGGCTATGGCTACACCTTC. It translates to CASSFGGYGYTF.

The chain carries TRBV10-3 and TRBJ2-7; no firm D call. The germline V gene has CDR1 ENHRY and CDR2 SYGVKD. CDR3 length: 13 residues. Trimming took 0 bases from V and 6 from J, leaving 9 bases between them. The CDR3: CAISESRLTEQYF. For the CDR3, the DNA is TGTGCCATCAGTGAGTCCCGCCTAACCGAGCAGTACTTC.

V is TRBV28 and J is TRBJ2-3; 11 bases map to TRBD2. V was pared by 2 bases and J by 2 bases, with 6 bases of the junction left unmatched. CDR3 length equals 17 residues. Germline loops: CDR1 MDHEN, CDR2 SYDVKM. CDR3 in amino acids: CASSLRLAGGLTDTQYF. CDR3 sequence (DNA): TGTGCCAGCAGTTTAAGGCTAGCGGGAGGACTCACAGATACGCAGTATTTT. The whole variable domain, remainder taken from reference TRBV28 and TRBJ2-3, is DVKVTQSSRYLVKRTGEKVFLECVQDMDHENMFWYRQDPGLGLRLIYFSYDVKMKEKGDIPEGYSVSREKKERFSLILESASTNQTSMYLCASSLRLAGGLTDTQYFGPGTRLTVL.

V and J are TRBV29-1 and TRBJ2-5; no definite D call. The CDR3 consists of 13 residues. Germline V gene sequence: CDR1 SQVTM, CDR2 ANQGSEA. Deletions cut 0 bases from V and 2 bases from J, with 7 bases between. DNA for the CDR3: TGCAGCGTTGAAGAAGAGGTACAAGAGACCCAGTACTTC. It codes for CSVEEEVQETQYF.

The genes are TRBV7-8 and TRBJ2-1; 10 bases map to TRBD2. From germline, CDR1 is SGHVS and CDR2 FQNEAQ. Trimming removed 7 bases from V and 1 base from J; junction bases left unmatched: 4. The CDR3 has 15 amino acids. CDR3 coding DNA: TGTGCCAGCATAGTGACTAGCGGGTCCTACAATGAGCAGTTCTTC. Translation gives CASIVTSGSYNEQFF.

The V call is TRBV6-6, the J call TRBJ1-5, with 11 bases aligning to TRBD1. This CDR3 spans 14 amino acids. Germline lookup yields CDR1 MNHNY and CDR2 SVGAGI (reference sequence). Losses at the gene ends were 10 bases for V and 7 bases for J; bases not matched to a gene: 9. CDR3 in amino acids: CATRTGGWGQPQHF. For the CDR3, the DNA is TGTGCCACACGGACAGGGGGCTGGGGGCAGCCCCAGCATTTT.

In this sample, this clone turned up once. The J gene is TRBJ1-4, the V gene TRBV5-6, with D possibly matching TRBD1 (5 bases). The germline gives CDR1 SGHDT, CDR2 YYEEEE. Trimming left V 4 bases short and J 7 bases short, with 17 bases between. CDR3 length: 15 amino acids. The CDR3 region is CASSPIGDASEKLFF. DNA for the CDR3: TGTGCCAGCAGCCCCATAGGGGATGCGTCTGAAAAACTGTTTTTT.

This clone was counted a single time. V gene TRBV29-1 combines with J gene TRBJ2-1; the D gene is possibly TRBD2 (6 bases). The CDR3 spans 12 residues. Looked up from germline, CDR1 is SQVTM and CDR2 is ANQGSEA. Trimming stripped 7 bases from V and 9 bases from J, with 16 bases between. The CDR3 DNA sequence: TGCAGCGCATACCGGGACTCCGCTGAGCAGTTCTTC. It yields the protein CSAYRDSAEQFF.